The 11 T cell receptor beta chains presented below share a single source sample, sequenced in a study of CD4+ T cells in melanoma. Here immunoSEQ multiplex PCR was the method, and the copy in TCRdb shows in-frame clones only, minus some. The data hold some 120,000 clones, with around 92% observed a single time. The specimen was peripheral blood. These receptors were obtained from a human donor with melanoma.

CDR3: CASLMRGHRTDTQYF. The CDR3 DNA reads as TGTGCCAGCCTGATGAGGGGGCACAGGACAGATACGCAGTATTTT. This chain connects TRBV27 to TRBJ2-3, with 7 bases fitting TRBD1. V dropped 8 bases and J dropped 3; count of bases not matched to a gene: 11. Germline CDR1 MNHEY, CDR2 SMNVEV (reference sequence). CDR3 length: 15 amino acids.

This sequence joins TRBV5-4 and TRBJ2-2; weak D call: TRBD1 (5 bases). Between the trimmed V and J ends, which lost 0 bases and 4 bases, there was a span of 13 bases. This CDR3 has 16 residues. Germline loops: CDR1 SGHNT, CDR2 YYREEE (reference sequence). CDR3 region: CASSLEMGRGTGELFF. The CDR3 DNA sequence: TGTGCCAGCAGCTTGGAAATGGGGCGCGGCACCGGGGAGCTGTTTTTT.

The rearrangement links TRBV5-5 to TRBJ2-2; 8 bases are a match to TRBD2. The ends lost 1 base at V and 5 bases at J; junction bases unmatched: 4. The CDR3 consists of 15 residues. Germline CDR1 is SGHKS and CDR2 is YYEKEE (reference sequence). The CDR3 here is CASSLRLAMTGELFF. DNA for the CDR3: TGTGCCAGCAGCTTGCGACTAGCGATGACCGGGGAGCTGTTTTTT. The full variable domain, in which reference TRBV5-5 and TRBJ2-2 provide the parts outside the CDR3, is DAGVTQSPTHLIKTRGQQVTLRCSPISGHKSVSWYQQVLGQGPQFIFQYYEKEERGRGNFPDRFSARQFPNYSSELNVNALLLGDSALYLCASSLRLAMTGELFFGEGSRLTVL.

At least ten counts were recorded for this clone. This chain joins TRBV7-9 and TRBJ2-7; 8 bases are shared with TRBD1. The CDR3 runs 16 residues. Germline V gives CDR1 SEHNR, CDR2 FQNEAQ (reference sequence). V shed 5 bases, J shed 6 bases, and the junction held 15 bases outside the gene matches. Here the CDR3 DNA reads TGTGCCAGCAGCCAGGACAGGGCAGGCTCACGAACCGAGCAGTACTTC. Amino acid sequence: CASSQDRAGSRTEQYF.

In its sample, this clone was seen once. This sample includes further DNA sequences coding for the same CDR3. The rearrangement uses TRBV7-8 and TRBJ1-5; TRBD1 is a possible D gene (6 bases). Looked up from germline, CDR1 is SGHVS and CDR2 is FQNEAQ. The ends were cut back, 1 base at V and 2 bases at J, with 9 bases in the middle. CDR3 length equals 15 residues. The DNA for the CDR3 is TGTGCCAGCAGCTTAGGAGGGGGGCGCAATCAGCCCCAGCATTTT. Translating it yields CASSLGGGRNQPQHF.

V is TRBV7-3 and J is TRBJ2-5, with D possibly being TRBD2 (6 bases). Germline CDR1 is SGHTA and CDR2 is FQGTGA. V dropped 1 base and J dropped 3 bases, with 12 bases sitting between them. This CDR3 has 15 amino acids. CDR3 bases: TGTGCCAGCAGCTTAAATCCCGGGGGAAAAGAGACCCAGTACTTC. Protein product: CASSLNPGGKETQYF.

The V gene is TRBV7-8, the J gene TRBJ2-7; 10 bases map to TRBD2. CDR1 SGHVS and CDR2 FQNEAQ come from the germline V gene. J lost 3 bases, V lost 5 bases, and 7 bases had no gene match. The CDR3 runs 15 residues. The chain's CDR3 is CASSTGLAYDYEQYF. DNA for the CDR3: TGTGCCAGCAGCACGGGACTAGCGTACGACTACGAGCAGTACTTC.

This sequence joins TRBV14 and TRBJ2-1; D is possibly TRBD2 (7 bases). CDR1 and CDR2 from the germline V gene are SGHDN and FVKESK. The CDR3 covers 12 residues. Trimming left V 4 bases short and J 15 bases short, with 16 bases between. This chain's CDR3 is CASSRGGPERFF. In DNA, the CDR3 is TGTGCCAGCAGCCGGGGGGGGCCGGAAAGGTTCTTC.

The genes are TRBV7-2 and TRBJ2-4, with unresolved D. V was shortened by 1 base and J by 7 bases, with 14 bases between the two germline ends. From germline, CDR1 is SGHTA and CDR2 FQGNSA. The CDR3 covers 15 residues. The CDR3: CASSLDLPGWNIQYF. The CDR3 DNA reads TGTGCCAGCAGCTTAGACTTGCCGGGTTGGAACATTCAGTACTTC.

V usage is TRBV28 and J usage is TRBJ2-3; D gene uncertain. Germline-derived CDR1 and CDR2 are MDHEN and SYDVKM. This CDR3 region has 15 residues. The ends were cut back, 3 bases at V and 0 bases at J, with 10 bases in the middle. In nucleotides, the CDR3 is TGTGCCAGCAGTTTCTCCAGCCCGAGCACAGATACGCAGTATTTT. Its protein product is CASSFSSPSTDTQYF. Looking up the rest from reference TRBV28 and TRBJ2-3 gives the full variable domain: DVKVTQSSRYLVKRTGEKVFLECVQDMDHENMFWYRQDPGLGLRLIYFSYDVKMKEKGDIPEGYSVSREKKERFSLILESASTNQTSMYLCASSFSSPSTDTQYFGPGTRLTVL.

This chain joins TRBV25-1 and TRBJ2-2; D is unclear. Germline-derived CDR1 and CDR2 are MGHDK and SYGVNS. The CDR3 runs 15 residues. V lost 3 bases and J 3 bases, leaving 11 bases between the germline ends. CDR3 DNA: TGTGCCAGCAGTGATGCGAGTGGGGACACCGGGGAGCTGTTTTTT. This translates into CASSDASGDTGELFF.